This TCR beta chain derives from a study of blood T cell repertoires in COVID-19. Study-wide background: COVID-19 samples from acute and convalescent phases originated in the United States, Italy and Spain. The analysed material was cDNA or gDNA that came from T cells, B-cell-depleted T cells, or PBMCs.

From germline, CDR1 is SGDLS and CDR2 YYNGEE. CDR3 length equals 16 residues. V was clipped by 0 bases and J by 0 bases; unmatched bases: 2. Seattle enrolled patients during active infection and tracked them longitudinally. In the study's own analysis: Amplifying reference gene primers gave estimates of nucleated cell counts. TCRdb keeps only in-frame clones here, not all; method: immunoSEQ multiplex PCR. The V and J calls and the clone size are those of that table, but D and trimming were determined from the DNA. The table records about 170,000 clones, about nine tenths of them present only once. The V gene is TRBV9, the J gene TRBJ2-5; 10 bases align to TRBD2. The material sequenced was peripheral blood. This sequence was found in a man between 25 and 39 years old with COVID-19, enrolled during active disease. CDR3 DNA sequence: TGTGCCAGCAGCGTAGGTAGCGGGGGGCACCAAGAGACCCAGTACTTC. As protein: CASSVGSGGHQETQYF.